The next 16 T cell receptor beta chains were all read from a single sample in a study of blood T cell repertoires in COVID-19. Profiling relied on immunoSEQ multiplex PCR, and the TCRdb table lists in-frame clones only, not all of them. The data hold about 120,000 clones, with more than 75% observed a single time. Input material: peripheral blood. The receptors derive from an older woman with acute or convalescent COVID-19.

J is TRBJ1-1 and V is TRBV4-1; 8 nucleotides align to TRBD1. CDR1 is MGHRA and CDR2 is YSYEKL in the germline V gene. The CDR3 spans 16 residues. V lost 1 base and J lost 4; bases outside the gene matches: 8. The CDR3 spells CASSQGPGGGGTEAFF. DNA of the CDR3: TGCGCCAGCAGCCAAGGCCCAGGGGGCGGGGGCACTGAAGCTTTCTTT.

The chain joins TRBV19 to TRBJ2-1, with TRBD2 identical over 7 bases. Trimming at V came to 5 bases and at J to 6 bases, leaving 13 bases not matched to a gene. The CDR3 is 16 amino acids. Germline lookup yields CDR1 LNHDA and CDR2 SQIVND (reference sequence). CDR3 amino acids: CASSSASGGPLNEQFF. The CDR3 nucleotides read TGTGCCAGTAGTTCAGCCTCGGGGGGACCCCTCAATGAGCAGTTCTTC. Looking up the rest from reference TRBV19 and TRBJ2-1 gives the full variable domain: DGGITQSPKYLFRKEGQNVTLSCEQNLNHDAMYWYRQDPGQGLRLIYYSQIVNDFQKGDIAEGYSVSREKKESFPLTVTSAQKNPTAFYLCASSSASGGPLNEQFFGPGTRLTVL.

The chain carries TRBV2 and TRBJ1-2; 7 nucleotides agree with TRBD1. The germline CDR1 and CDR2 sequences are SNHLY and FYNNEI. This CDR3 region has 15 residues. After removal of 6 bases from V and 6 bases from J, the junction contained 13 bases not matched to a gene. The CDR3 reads CASSLRTGGFDGYTF. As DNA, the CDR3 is TGTGCCAGCAGCCTCCGGACAGGAGGGTTTGATGGCTACACCTTC. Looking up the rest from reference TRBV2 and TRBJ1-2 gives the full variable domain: EPEVTQTPSHQVTQMGQEVILRCVPISNHLYFYWYRQILGQKVEFLVSFYNNEISEKSEIFDDQFSVERPDGSNFTLKIRSTKLEDSAMYFCASSLRTGGFDGYTFGSGTRLTVV.

The CDR3 nucleotides are TGCGCCACAAAACCGGGACTAGCGATCTCCTACAATGAGCAGTTCTTC. It specifies CATKPGLAISYNEQFF. The rearrangement uses TRBV5-1 and TRBJ2-1; 10 nucleotides align to TRBD2. CDR3 size: 16 residues. The V and J ends lost 9 bases and 0 bases, in that order; junction bases with no gene match: 9. Germline CDR1 and CDR2: SGHRS and YFSETQ.

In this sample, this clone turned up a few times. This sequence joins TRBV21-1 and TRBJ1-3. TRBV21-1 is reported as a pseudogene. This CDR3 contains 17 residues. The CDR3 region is CASSKIWSGYSGNTIYF. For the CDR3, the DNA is TGTGCCAGCAGCAAAATTTGGTCCGGTTATAGTGGAAACACCATATATTTT.

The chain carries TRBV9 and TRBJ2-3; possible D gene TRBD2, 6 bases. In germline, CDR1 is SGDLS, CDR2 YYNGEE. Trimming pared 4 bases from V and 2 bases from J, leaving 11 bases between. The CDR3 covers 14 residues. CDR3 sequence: CASSLRGATDTQYF. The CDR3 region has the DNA TGTGCCAGCAGCCTCCGCGGGGCCACAGATACGCAGTATTTT.

DNA for the CDR3: TGTGCCATCAGTGAGTTGCCAGTCTATGGCTACACCTTC. As protein: CAISELPVYGYTF. The chain has TRBV10-3 and TRBJ1-2; the D is unclear. In germline, CDR1 is ENHRY, CDR2 SYGVKD. V was cut by 1 base and J by 4 bases, with 7 bases left in between. The CDR3 is 13 amino acids.

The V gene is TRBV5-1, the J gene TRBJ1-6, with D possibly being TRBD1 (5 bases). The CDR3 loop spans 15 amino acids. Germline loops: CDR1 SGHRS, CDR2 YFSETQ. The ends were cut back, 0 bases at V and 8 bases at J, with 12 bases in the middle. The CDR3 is CASSLAGREYSPLHF. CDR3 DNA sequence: TGCGCCAGCAGCTTGGCGGGCAGGGAATATTCACCCCTCCACTTT.

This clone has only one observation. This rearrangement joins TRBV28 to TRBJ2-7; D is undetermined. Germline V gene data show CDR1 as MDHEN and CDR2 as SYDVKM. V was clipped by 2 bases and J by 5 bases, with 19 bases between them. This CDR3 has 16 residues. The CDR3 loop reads CASSLSLGRNNHEQYF. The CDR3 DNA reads TGTGCCAGCAGTTTAAGTCTGGGCAGGAATAACCACGAGCAGTACTTC.

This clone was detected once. The CDR3: CASRRWGGQGVPNEQFF. CDR3 DNA sequence: TGTGCCAGCAGACGCTGGGGGGGACAGGGGGTCCCCAATGAGCAGTTCTTC. V gene TRBV27 combines with J gene TRBJ2-1; 11 bases match TRBD1. The CDR3 is 17 amino acids. V trimming: 6 bases; J trimming: 6 bases; junction bases outside the gene matches: 13. Per germline, CDR1 MNHEY and CDR2 SMNVEV (reference sequence).

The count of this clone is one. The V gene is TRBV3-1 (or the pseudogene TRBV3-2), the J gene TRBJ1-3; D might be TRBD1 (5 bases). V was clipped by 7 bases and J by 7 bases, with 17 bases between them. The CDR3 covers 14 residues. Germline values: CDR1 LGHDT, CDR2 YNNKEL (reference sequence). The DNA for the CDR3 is TGTGCCAGCAACAACCTGGCAGGGAGGAACACCATATATTTT. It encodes CASNNLAGRNTIYF.

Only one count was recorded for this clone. This chain's CDR3 is CASSARDRTNQPQHF. DNA of the CDR3: TGTGCCAGCAGCGCGCGGGACCGAACAAATCAGCCCCAGCATTTT. This sequence joins TRBV13 and TRBJ1-5; D is perhaps TRBD1 (5 bases). V dropped 5 bases and J dropped 4 bases, with 15 bases sitting between them. CDR1 PRHDT and CDR2 FYEKMQ come from the germline V gene (reference sequence). The CDR3 length is 15 residues.

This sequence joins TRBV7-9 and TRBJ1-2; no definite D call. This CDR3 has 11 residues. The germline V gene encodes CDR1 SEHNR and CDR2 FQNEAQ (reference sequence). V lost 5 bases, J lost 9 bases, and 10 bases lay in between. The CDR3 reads CASSRELRYTF. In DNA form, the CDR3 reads TGTGCCAGCAGCAGAGAGCTACGCTACACCTTC.

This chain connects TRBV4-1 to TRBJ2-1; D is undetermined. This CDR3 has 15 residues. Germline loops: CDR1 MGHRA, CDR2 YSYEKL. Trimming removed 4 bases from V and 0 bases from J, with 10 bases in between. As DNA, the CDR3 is TGCGCCAGCAGCCTGCGGATCATCTCCTACAATGAGCAGTTCTTC. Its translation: CASSLRIISYNEQFF.

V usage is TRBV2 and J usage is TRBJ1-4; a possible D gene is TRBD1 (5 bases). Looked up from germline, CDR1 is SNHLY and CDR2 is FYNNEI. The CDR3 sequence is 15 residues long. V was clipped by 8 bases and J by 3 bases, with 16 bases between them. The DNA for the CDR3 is TGTGCCAGCGGGGCTCTCTCGTCCTCTAATGAAAAACTGTTTTTT. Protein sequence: CASGALSSSNEKLFF.

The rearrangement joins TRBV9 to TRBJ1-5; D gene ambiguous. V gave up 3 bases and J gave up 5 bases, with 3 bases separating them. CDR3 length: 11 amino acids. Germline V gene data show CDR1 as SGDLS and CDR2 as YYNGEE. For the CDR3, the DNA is TGTGCCAGCAGCGCCGATCAGCCCCAGCATTTT. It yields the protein CASSADQPQHF.